Detailed here is one T cell receptor beta chain. Primers included in the PCR were 60 Vbeta and 13 Jbeta primers. Data came from immunoSEQ multiplex PCR; TCRdb stores just in-frame clones and leaves some out. The sample records about 240,000 clones, over 70% being singletons. V lost 7 bases, J lost 2 bases, and 7 bases stayed unmatched. This CDR3 comprises 15 residues. Germline V gives CDR1 SGHRS, CDR2 YFSETQ. This record belongs to a study of cytomegalovirus exposure and HLA in healthy donors. The V call is TRBV5-1, the J call TRBJ2-2; 8 nucleotides match TRBD1. Sequenced sample: PBMCs. This receptor was taken from a woman aged 60-75 years in good health and CMV-seropositive. CDR3 nucleotides: TGCGCCAGCCACTCCGGGACAGGAAACACCGGGGAGCTGTTTTTT. Translation: CASHSGTGNTGELFF.